This paragraph covers one T cell receptor beta chain sequence. Its antigen is undetermined. The PCR employed 60 Vbeta primers together with 13 Jbeta primers. The authors' processing: Among the unique TCR beta chains that a later analysis counted, about 81 million in all, roughly 10 million were shared. TCRdb's copy holds only in-frame clones and misses some; the assay was immunoSEQ multiplex PCR. V, J and clone size are those of that table, while D and trimming were read from the DNA. This table has tens of thousands of clones, 78% appearing once. The data belong to a study of cytomegalovirus exposure and HLA in healthy donors. Whole-study context: Earlier, 95 million to 130 million unique TCR beta sequences were recovered from around 200 million T cells by an analysis. Whole-study results and caveats: The authors confirmed in vitro that a few CMV-associated chains were specific for CMV antigens.

The CDR3 extends over 12 amino acids. The germline CDR1 and CDR2 sequences are MDHEN and SYDVKM. Trimming pared 5 bases from V and 6 bases from J, leaving 10 bases between. This chain connects TRBV28 to TRBJ1-2; a weak D match, TRBD1 (6 bases). The sequence came from a man between 18 and 29 years old in good health and CMV-seropositive. The sequenced sample consisted of PBMCs. The CDR3 loop reads CASSTQGHGYTF. The CDR3 DNA follows: TGTGCCAGCAGTACACAGGGCCATGGCTACACCTTC.